This T cell receptor beta chain comes out of a study of blood T cell repertoires in COVID-19. Study context: Spain, Italy and the United States supplied samples that represented acute and convalescent COVID-19.

The V and J ends lost 0 bases and 6 bases respectively, with 5 bases between them. The CDR3 runs 12 residues. The germline gives CDR1 MNHNS, CDR2 SASEGT. The table came from immunoSEQ multiplex PCR; TCRdb's copy has only in-frame clones and leaves some out. The sample records a few hundred thousand clones, 80% to 90% being singletons. All recovered Cohort 3 donors got two negative PCRs, got clearance, or saw symptom resolution. V usage is TRBV6-1 and J usage is TRBJ1-2; D remains ambiguous. This TCR came from a woman in her thirties who had recovered from COVID-19. Specimen: PBMCs or T cells enriched from blood (not recorded which). The CDR3 DNA sequence: TGTGCCAGCAGTGAAGCCAGGCATGGCTACACCTTC. Translating gives CASSEARHGYTF.